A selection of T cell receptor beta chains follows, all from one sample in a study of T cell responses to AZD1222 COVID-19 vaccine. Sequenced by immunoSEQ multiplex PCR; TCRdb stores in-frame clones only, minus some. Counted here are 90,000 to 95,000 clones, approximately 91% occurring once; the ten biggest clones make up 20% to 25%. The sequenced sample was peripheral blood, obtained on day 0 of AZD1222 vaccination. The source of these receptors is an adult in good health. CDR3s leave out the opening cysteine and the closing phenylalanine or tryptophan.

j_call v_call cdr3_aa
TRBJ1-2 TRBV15 ATSSRDRGQDGYT
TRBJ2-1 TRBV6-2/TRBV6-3 ASSYVFYNEQF
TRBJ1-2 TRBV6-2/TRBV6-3 ASSSFPGQGNYGYT
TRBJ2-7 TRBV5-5 ASSFSRFLSGHEY
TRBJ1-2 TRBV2 ASSPRANYGYT
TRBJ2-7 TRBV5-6 ASSRTGR
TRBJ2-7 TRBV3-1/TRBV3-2 ASSQVPSSYEQY
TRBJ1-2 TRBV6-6 ASRGQGDGYT
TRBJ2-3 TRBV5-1 ASSSLGGRSDTQY
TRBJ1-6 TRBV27 ASSLGGRYNSPLH
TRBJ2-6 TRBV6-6 ASSRGTGGSGANVLT
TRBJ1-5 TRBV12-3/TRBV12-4 ASSLGANQPQH
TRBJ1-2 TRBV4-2 ASSPDRAYGYT